These 10 T cell receptor beta chains were sequenced from one sample in a study of T cell responses to AZD1222 COVID-19 vaccine (dated by TCRdb to the early 2020s). The library was built by means of the immunoSEQ multiplex PCR assay. Drawn from immuneACCESS, this table holds only the in-frame rearrangements with V and J called that TCRdb kept. Clones are partly lost; checked studies trace under half to an unresolved V gene and leave the rest unexplained. This sample comprises 120,000 to 150,000 clones, about 92% of them detected only once. Clones ranked in the top ten supply 5.1% of the sample. Taken with the paper, the label for time point translates to: baseline before first vaccination. The specimen comprised peripheral blood, sampled on day 0 of AZD1222 vaccination. The receptor set was obtained from an adult in good health.

This clone has just one count. Written as DNA, the CDR3 is TGTGCCAGCAGCTTAGGAGGGGGGAATTCACCCCTCCACTTT. Amino acids: CASSLGGGNSPLHF. The chain is built from TRBV11-3 and TRBJ1-6; the D gene is possibly TRBD1 (6 bases). V lost 1 base and J lost 7, with 8 bases in between. CDR1 is SGHNT and CDR2 is YENEEA in the germline V gene. This CDR3 region has 14 residues. Complete variable domain (other parts from reference TRBV11-3 and TRBJ1-6): EAGVVQSPRYKIIEKKQPVAFWCNPISGHNTLYWYLQNLGQGPELLIRYENEEAVDDSQLPKDRFSAERLKGVDSTLKIQPAELGDSAVYLCASSLGGGNSPLHFGNGTRLTVT.

The genes are TRBV2 and TRBJ2-7; 12 positions agree with TRBD2. After removal of 3 bases from V and 8 bases from J, the junction contained 5 bases not matched to a gene. The CDR3 extends over 14 amino acids. Germline assignment: CDR1 SNHLY and CDR2 FYNNEI. The CDR3 DNA reads as TGTGCCAGCAGTGAGTCAACTAGCGGGAGGCAGCAGTACTTC. Its translation is CASSESTSGRQQYF.

This chain uses TRBV2 with TRBJ2-1; 7 bases fit TRBD1. CDR1 and CDR2 (germline): SNHLY, FYNNEI. The CDR3 runs 13 residues. The J segment lost 4 bases and the V segment lost 6 bases, leaving 3 bases of the junction unmatched. The CDR3 coding sequence is TGTGCCAGCAGCGGACAGGCTTACAATGAGCAGTTCTTC. It yields the protein CASSGQAYNEQFF.

The J gene is TRBJ1-1, the V gene TRBV5-1; the D gene is possibly TRBD1 (5 bases). The V gene's germline CDR1 is SGHRS and CDR2 YFSETQ. CDR3 length: 13 residues. The V end was cut by 0 bases, the J end by 5 bases, with 8 bases between. In nucleotides, the CDR3 is TGCGCCAGCAGCTTGGATGGGGGAACTGAAGCTTTCTTT. Translation gives CASSLDGGTEAFF.

CDR3 region: CASSFFSYEQYF. For the CDR3, the DNA is TGTGCCAGCAGCTTCTTCAGTTACGAGCAGTACTTC. V usage is TRBV7-2 and J usage is TRBJ2-7; D is unresolved. The ends were cut back, 3 bases at V and 4 bases at J, with 7 bases in the middle. There are 12 residues in the CDR3. Germline V gene lookup returns CDR1 SGHTA and CDR2 FQGNSA. The variable domain in full, with the rest retrieved from reference TRBV7-2 and TRBJ2-7, is GAGVSQSPSNKVTEKGKDVELRCDPISGHTALYWYRQSLGQGLEFLIYFQGNSAPDKSGLPSDRFSAERTGGSVSTLTIQRTQQEDSAVYLCASSFFSYEQYFGPGTRLTVT.

V gene TRBV7-9 combines with J gene TRBJ2-4; tentatively, D is TRBD1 (6 bases). The CDR3 length is 17 residues. With 1 base removed from V and 0 bases from J, the gap between germline ends came to 13 bases. The V gene's germline CDR1 is SEHNR and CDR2 FQNEAQ (reference sequence). This CDR3 reads CASSLGQGLIAKNIQYF. For the CDR3, the DNA is TGTGCCAGCAGCTTAGGTCAGGGGTTAATAGCCAAAAACATTCAGTACTTC.

This clone was found a few times. This rearrangement joins TRBV28 to TRBJ1-6; 9 bases map to TRBD1. The junction had 5 bases not matched to a gene; V was cut back by 8 bases and J by 9 bases. Germline CDR1 MDHEN, CDR2 SYDVKM. This CDR3 is built from 13 residues. The CDR3, as DNA: TGTGCCAGCCGGGACAGGGTCGTTTCACCCCTCCACTTT. Amino acids: CASRDRVVSPLHF. The whole variable domain, filled in from reference TRBV28 and TRBJ1-6, reads DVKVTQSSRYLVKRTGEKVFLECVQDMDHENMFWYRQDPGLGLRLIYFSYDVKMKEKGDIPEGYSVSREKKERFSLILESASTNQTSMYLCASRDRVVSPLHFGNGTRLTVT.

The chain has TRBV27 and TRBJ2-1, with 8 bases matching TRBD1. The junction had 10 bases not matched to a gene; V was cut back by 9 bases and J by 12 bases. The V gene's germline CDR1 is MNHEY and CDR2 SMNVEV (reference sequence). The CDR3 extends over 12 amino acids. CDR3 in DNA: TGTGCCAGTAGGACAGGGCCGACGGGGCAGTTCTTC. The encoded protein is CASRTGPTGQFF.

In this sample, this clone turned up once. The chain uses TRBV7-9 and TRBJ2-5, with TRBD2 matching 13 bases. Trimming at V came to 5 bases and at J to 4 bases, leaving 10 bases not matched to a gene. This CDR3 is 17 amino acids long. The germline gives CDR1 SEHNR, CDR2 FQNEAQ (reference sequence). The CDR3: CASSMPGLAGRGETQYF. The CDR3, as DNA: TGTGCCAGCAGCATGCCGGGACTAGCGGGGCGAGGAGAGACCCAGTACTTC.

This clone was counted once. This chain joins TRBV10-3 and TRBJ1-2; weak D call: TRBD1 (6 bases). Germline CDR1 reads ENHRY; CDR2 reads SYGVKD. Trimming stripped 5 bases from V and 3 bases from J, with 10 bases between. CDR3 length: 13 amino acids. The CDR3 sequence: CAISTGPDYGYTF. CDR3 DNA sequence: TGTGCCATCAGTACAGGGCCGGACTATGGCTACACCTTC.